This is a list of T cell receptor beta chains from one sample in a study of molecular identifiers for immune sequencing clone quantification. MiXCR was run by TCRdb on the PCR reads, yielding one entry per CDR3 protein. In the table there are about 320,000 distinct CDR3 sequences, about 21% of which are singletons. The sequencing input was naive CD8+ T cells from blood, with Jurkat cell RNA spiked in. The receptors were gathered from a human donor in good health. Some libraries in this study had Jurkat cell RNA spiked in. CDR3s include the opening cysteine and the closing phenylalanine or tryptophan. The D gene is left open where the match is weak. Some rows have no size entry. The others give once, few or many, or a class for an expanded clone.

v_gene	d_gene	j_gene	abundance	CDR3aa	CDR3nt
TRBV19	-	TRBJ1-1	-	CASSRWTDNTEAFF	TGTGCCAGTAGTAGGTGGACAGATAACACTGAAGCTTTCTTT
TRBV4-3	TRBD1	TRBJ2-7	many	CASSQDRTGGAEEQYF	TGCGCCAGCAGCCAAGATAGGACAGGGGGCGCGGAGGAGCAGTACTTC
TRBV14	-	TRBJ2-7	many	CASSHTGSWQYF	TGTGCCAGCAGCCACACAGGGTCGTGGCAGTACTTC
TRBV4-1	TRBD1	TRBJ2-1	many	CASSQGTGGWDEQFF	TGCGCCAGCAGCCAAGGGACAGGGGGTTGGGATGAGCAGTTCTTC
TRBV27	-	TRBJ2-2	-	CASSLGINTGELFF	TGTGCCAGCAGTTTAGGAATAAACACCGGGGAGCTGTTTTTT
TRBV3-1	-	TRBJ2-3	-	CASSQDLPNGDTQYF	TGTGCCAGCAGCCAAGACCTCCCAAACGGGGATACGCAGTATTTT
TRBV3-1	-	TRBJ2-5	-	CASSPTDLDQETQHF	TGTGCCAGCAGCCCGACCGATCTAGACCAGGAGACCCAGCACTTC
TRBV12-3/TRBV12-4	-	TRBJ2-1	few	CASSFVVGGGNEQFF	TGTGCCAGCAGTTTCGTCGTCGGAGGGGGCAATGAGCAGTTCTTC
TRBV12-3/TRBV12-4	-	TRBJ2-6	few	CASSPIGSGANVLTF	TGTGCCAGCAGTCCCATTGGCTCTGGGGCCAACGTCCTGACTTTC
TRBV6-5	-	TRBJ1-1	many	CASSYDRMNTEAFF	TGTGCCAGCAGTTACGACAGGATGAACACTGAAGCTTTCTTT
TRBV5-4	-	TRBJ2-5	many	CASSPPTGTQYF	TGTGCCAGCAGCCCCCCCACAGGGACCCAGTACTTC
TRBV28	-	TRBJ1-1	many	CASSFGPYTEAFF	TGTGCCAGCAGTTTTGGCCCTTACACTGAAGCTTTCTTT
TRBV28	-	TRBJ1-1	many	CASGNTEAFF	TGTGCCAGCGGGAACACTGAAGCTTTCTTT
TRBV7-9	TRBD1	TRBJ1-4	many	CASSFGGGTEKLFF	TGTGCCAGCAGCTTCGGAGGGGGCACTGAAAAACTGTTTTTT
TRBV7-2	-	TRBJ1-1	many	CASSLVPGVYAEAFF	TGTGCCAGCAGCTTAGTGCCAGGGGTGTACGCTGAAGCTTTCTTT